This T cell receptor (beta chain) was sequenced for a study of blood T cell repertoires in COVID-19. Study-level background: The origin of the acute and convalescent COVID-19 samples was the United States, Italy and Spain. Nucleic acid was either cDNA or gDNA, and it came from T cells, B-cell-depleted T cells, or PBMCs.

As processed by the authors: Estimates of nucleated cell counts were drawn from the amplification of reference gene primers. Sequenced by immunoSEQ multiplex PCR; TCRdb stores in-frame clones only, minus some. The V and J calls and clone size come from that table; D and trimming were worked out from the DNA. The top ten hold roughly 4.5% of the sample, which has under 130,000 clones, approximately 83% seen once. V gave up 2 bases and J gave up 6 bases; unmatched junction bases: 10. The CDR3 totals 15 residues. Input material: peripheral blood. The TCR originated in a man aged 45-60 years with acute or convalescent COVID-19. The chain has TRBV23-1 and TRBJ2-7; 7 bases match TRBD2. TRBV23-1 is treated as an ORF (open reading frame) with a function not yet certain. DNA of the CDR3: TGCGCCAGCAGTCAACCTCGACCCGGGGAGGGCGAGCAGTACTTC. This encodes CASSQPRPGEGEQYF.